Below are 14 T cell receptor beta chains sequenced from a single sample in a study of early T cells in non-severe SARS-CoV-2 infection. TCRdb processed the 5' RACE reads anew with MiXCR; each CDR3 protein has one entry. The table lists tens of thousands of distinct CDR3 sequences, over 10% of them singletons. The sample consisted of whole blood, taken at baseline. The receptors were sampled from an adult who was a healthcare worker with PCR-confirmed SARS-CoV-2 infection or an uninfected control (not recorded which).

This clonotype appeared many times. The rearrangement uses TRBV18 and TRBJ1-6; D is unclear. Germline V gene data show CDR1 as KGHSH and CDR2 as LQKENI. The length of the CDR3 is 13 residues. The germline V and J ends were trimmed by 3 bases and 10 bases, with 10 bases remaining between them. This CDR3 reads CASSPGRPSPLHF. CDR3 DNA: TGTGCCAGCTCACCTGGGAGACCGTCACCCCTCCACTTT.

This chain uses TRBV20-1 with TRBJ1-2; the D gene is possibly TRBD1 (5 bases). V lost 6 bases and J lost 5, with 25 bases in between. The length of the CDR3 is 16 residues. Germline V lookup: CDR1 DFQATT, CDR2 SNEGSKA (reference sequence). The CDR3 loop is CSAPVLERGLFYGYTF. DNA for the CDR3: TGCAGTGCCCCCGTTCTTGAGCGGGGACTTTTTTATGGCTACACCTTC.

This clonotype was observed many times. This chain links TRBV7-2 with TRBJ1-3; D possibly corresponds to TRBD1 (5 bases). The CDR3 totals 15 residues. Trimming stripped 6 bases from V and 2 bases from J, with 14 bases between. Per germline, CDR1 SGHTA and CDR2 FQGNSA. The CDR3 sequence: CASRPTGATGNTIYF. Written as DNA, the CDR3 is TGTGCCAGCAGACCCACAGGAGCCACTGGAAACACCATATATTTT. The whole variable domain, remainder taken from reference TRBV7-2 and TRBJ1-3, is GAGVSQSPSNKVTEKGKDVELRCDPISGHTALYWYRQSLGQGLEFLIYFQGNSAPDKSGLPSDRFSAERTGGSVSTLTIQRTQQEDSAVYLCASRPTGATGNTIYFGEGSWLTVV.

V and J are TRBV24-1 and TRBJ1-1; D is uncertain. CDR1 is KGHDR and CDR2 is SFDVKD in the germline V gene. CDR3 length equals 12 residues. V dropped 3 bases and J dropped 2 bases, with 3 bases sitting between them. The chain's CDR3 is CATSDDNTEAFF. CDR3 sequence (DNA): TGTGCCACCAGTGATGATAACACTGAAGCTTTCTTT.

There are a few counts of this clonotype. The chain uses TRBV12-3 or TRBV12-4 and TRBJ2-1; 12 bases align to TRBD2. This CDR3 has 16 amino acids. The trim removed 4 bases at V and 0 bases at J, leaving 1 base unmatched. CDR3 loop: CASSSLAGGSYNEQFF. As DNA, the CDR3 is TGTGCCAGCAGTTCACTAGCGGGGGGCTCCTACAATGAGCAGTTCTTC.

This clonotype occurred a few times. The chain employs TRBV11-2 and TRBJ2-3; 9 nucleotides line up with TRBD1. The CDR3 covers 16 residues. J lost 2 bases, V lost 4 bases, and 7 bases had no gene match. CDR1 is SGHAT and CDR2 is FQNNGV in the germline V gene. The CDR3 sequence is CASSSTGGYNTDTQYF. The CDR3 nucleotides read TGTGCCAGCAGCTCAACAGGGGGCTATAACACAGATACGCAGTATTTT.

This clonotype was seen at least ten times. DNA of the CDR3: TGTGCCAGCAGTTTCGGGGTACGCACAGATACGCAGTATTTT. Amino acids: CASSFGVRTDTQYF. This chain links TRBV28 with TRBJ2-3; possibly TRBD2 for D (5 bases). The germline CDR1 and CDR2 sequences are MDHEN and SYDVKM. The CDR3 is 14 amino acids. The ends were cut back, 3 bases at V and 1 base at J, with 8 bases in the middle.

The rearrangement joins TRBV3-1 to TRBJ2-1; maybe TRBD2 (5 bases). CDR1 and CDR2 (germline): LGHDT, YNNKEL (reference sequence). The CDR3 extends over 10 amino acids. V was cut by 11 bases and J by 5 bases, with 7 bases left in between. CDR3 loop: CAAGDNEQFF. CDR3 sequence (DNA): TGTGCCGCCGGGGACAATGAGCAGTTCTTC.

CDR3 in DNA: TGTGCCAGCTCCCCTACAGGGGGCGCGATCAATCAGCCCCAGCATTTT. Its protein product is CASSPTGGAINQPQHF. V is TRBV18 and J is TRBJ1-5; 9 bases are shared with TRBD1. The CDR3 sequence is 16 residues long. Germline CDR1 reads KGHSH; CDR2 reads LQKENI. V lost 6 bases to trimming and J lost 3 bases; unmatched junction nucleotides: 9.

The chain is built from TRBV20-1 and TRBJ1-4, with D unclear. The V gene lost 6 bases and the J gene lost 2 bases, with 10 bases spanning the gap. This CDR3 is 13 amino acids long. Germline V gene sequence: CDR1 DFQATT, CDR2 SNEGSKA (reference sequence). The CDR3 DNA follows: TGCAGTGCCCACGGACGGACTAATGAAAAACTGTTTTTT. This gives the protein CSAHGRTNEKLFF.

The chain has TRBV12-3 or TRBV12-4 and TRBJ2-5; D is perhaps TRBD1 (6 bases). The CDR3 sequence is 15 residues long. Trimming cost V 5 bases and J 2 bases, with 15 bases left between them. The CDR3 region is CASSPLDSLQETQYF. The CDR3 nucleotides are TGTGCCAGCAGTCCTCTGGACAGTCTGCAAGAGACCCAGTACTTC.

V is TRBV11-2 and J is TRBJ2-3; D may be TRBD1 (6 bases). The germline V gene has CDR1 SGHAT and CDR2 FQNNGV. V was trimmed by 0 bases and J by 6 bases, leaving 25 bases between them. The CDR3 extends over 19 amino acids. The CDR3 region is CASSLDPPTTTGPSDTQYF. The CDR3, as DNA: TGTGCCAGCAGCTTAGACCCCCCCACGACGACAGGTCCTTCGGATACGCAGTATTTT.

This clonotype has a handful of counts. The chain is built from TRBV6-1 and TRBJ2-7; the D gene is possibly TRBD1 (7 bases). CDR1 is MNHNS and CDR2 is SASEGT in the germline V gene. V was clipped by 5 bases and J by 3 bases, with 17 bases between them. The CDR3 loop spans 15 amino acids. CDR3 in DNA: TGTGCCAGCAGTTGGGAGGACAGGCGGTACTACGAGCAGTACTTC. This encodes CASSWEDRRYYEQYF.

This sequence joins TRBV18 and TRBJ2-7, with D tentatively TRBD1 (6 bases). Germline V gene lookup returns CDR1 KGHSH and CDR2 LQKENI. Trimming cost V 2 bases and J 8 bases, with 16 bases left between them. This CDR3 is 14 amino acids long. The CDR3 region has the DNA TGTGCCAGCTCACCAGCCGGGGACACCTCGAAGCAGTACTTC. Translating gives CASSPAGDTSKQYF.